A single sample is the source of the 20 T cell receptor beta chains below, sequenced in a study of OX40 agonist ivuxolimab in advanced cancers. Only in-frame clones appear in the TCRdb table, and some are missing; sequencing was by immunoSEQ multiplex PCR. Among approximately 30,000 clones listed, roughly 80% were seen once. This sample comprised CD4+ or CD8+ T cells sorted from blood, obtained in a trial of the OX40 agonist ivuxolimab. These receptor sequences come from an adult with an advanced solid tumor such as melanoma, head and neck, liver or kidney cancer.

CDR3 amino acids: CSVDLGGTNEKLFF. The CDR3, as DNA: TGCAGCGTTGACCTAGGGGGGACTAATGAAAAACTGTTTTTT. The V gene is TRBV29-1, the J gene TRBJ1-4; possible D gene TRBD1, 6 bases. This CDR3 is built from 14 residues. Germline V gene lookup returns CDR1 SQVTM and CDR2 ANQGSEA. V gave up 3 bases and J gave up 2 bases, with 10 bases separating them.

V and J are TRBV6-1 and TRBJ2-3; 9 bases fit TRBD2. V shed 2 bases and J 5 bases; nucleotides not matched to a gene: 8. Per the germline V gene, CDR1 is MNHNS and CDR2 is SASEGT. The CDR3 extends over 16 amino acids. The CDR3 nucleotides are TGTGCCAGCAGTGAAAGTCTAGCGGGGTCGGTAGATACGCAGTATTTT. Translating gives CASSESLAGSVDTQYF.

The chain is built from TRBV28 and TRBJ2-7; 11 bases match TRBD2. This CDR3 is built from 16 residues. Losses at the gene ends were 2 bases for V and 1 base for J; bases not matched to a gene: 4. Germline values: CDR1 MDHEN, CDR2 SYDVKM. Written as DNA, the CDR3 is TGTGCCAGCAGTTTAATGGGACTAGCGGCATCCTACGAGCAGTACTTC. It yields the protein CASSLMGLAASYEQYF.

V gene TRBV29-1 combines with J gene TRBJ2-1; D not resolved. The germline V and J ends were trimmed by 3 bases and 0 bases, with 12 bases remaining between them. In germline, CDR1 is SQVTM, CDR2 ANQGSEA. The CDR3 extends over 15 amino acids. The CDR3: CSVDWQDRSYNEQFF. The DNA of the CDR3 is TGCAGCGTTGATTGGCAGGACCGCTCCTACAATGAGCAGTTCTTC.

This chain uses TRBV7-9 with TRBJ2-7; D unclear. Germline V gene lookup returns CDR1 SEHNR and CDR2 FQNEAQ (reference sequence). Trimming pared 4 bases from V and 1 base from J, leaving 11 bases between. CDR3 length: 14 amino acids. The CDR3 nucleotides read TGTGCCAGCAGCTCCCCAAGTGGGTCCTACGAGCAGTACTTC. Residues: CASSSPSGSYEQYF.

This chain uses TRBV13 with TRBJ2-7, with D perhaps being TRBD1 or TRBD2 (5 bases each). The CDR3 has 15 residues. CDR1 and CDR2 from the germline V gene are PRHDT and FYEKMQ (reference sequence). The V end was cut by 5 bases, the J end by 1 base, with 15 bases between. The CDR3 bases are TGTGCCAGCAGCGAGGGGCCCCTGGAGTCCTACGAGCAGTACTTC. Translated, it gives CASSEGPLESYEQYF.

The chain couples TRBV10-3 to TRBJ1-1; 7 nucleotides match TRBD1. Looked up from germline, CDR1 is ENHRY and CDR2 is SYGVKD. CDR3 length: 15 residues. The trim removed 0 bases at V and 5 bases at J, leaving 6 bases unmatched. The CDR3 DNA is TGTGCCATCAGTGAGTCGGCGACAGGGAGTACTGAAGCTTTCTTT. Translated, it gives CAISESATGSTEAFF.

This clone was counted a few times. The chain links TRBV14 to TRBJ2-3, with 7 bases fitting TRBD2. CDR3 size: 16 residues. J was trimmed by 3 bases and V by 0 bases; bases with no gene match: 6. Germline-derived CDR1 and CDR2 are SGHDN and FVKESK. CDR3 amino acids: CASSQDAGAVTDTQYF. The CDR3, as DNA: TGTGCCAGCAGCCAAGATGCGGGAGCGGTGACAGATACGCAGTATTTT.

The chain couples TRBV11-3 to TRBJ1-1; D is undetermined. The CDR3 is made up of 15 amino acids. The germline CDR1 and CDR2 sequences are SGHNT and YENEEA. Trimming cost V 1 base and J 2 bases, with 11 bases left between them. CDR3 in amino acids: CASSLAGRINTEAFF. For the CDR3, the DNA is TGTGCCAGCAGCTTAGCGGGCAGAATCAACACTGAAGCTTTCTTT. Supplemented by reference TRBV11-3 and TRBJ1-1, the full variable domain reads EAGVVQSPRYKIIEKKQPVAFWCNPISGHNTLYWYLQNLGQGPELLIRYENEEAVDDSQLPKDRFSAERLKGVDSTLKIQPAELGDSAVYLCASSLAGRINTEAFFGQGTRLTVV.

V gene TRBV6-5 combines with J gene TRBJ1-1; D is undetermined. V lost 1 base and J 4 bases, leaving 7 bases between the germline ends. Germline CDR1 reads MNHEY; CDR2 reads SVGAGI. The CDR3 is made up of 13 amino acids. The CDR3 region is CASSYWPGTEAFF. CDR3 sequence (DNA): TGTGCCAGCAGTTACTGGCCGGGCACTGAAGCTTTCTTT.

The table lists this clone with a few counts. The chain combines TRBV9 with TRBJ1-1; tentative D call: TRBD1 (6 bases). CDR1 SGDLS and CDR2 YYNGEE come from the germline V gene. There are 14 residues in the CDR3. V lost 2 bases, J lost 5 bases, and 13 bases lay in between. The CDR3 loop is CASSVGGARTEAFF. The CDR3 DNA reads as TGTGCCAGCAGCGTCGGGGGGGCGAGGACTGAAGCTTTCTTT.

V usage is TRBV6-5 and J usage is TRBJ1-4; D is possibly TRBD1 (5 bases). V was cut by 0 bases and J by 8 bases, with 10 bases left in between. Germline loops: CDR1 MNHEY, CDR2 SVGAGI. CDR3 size: 14 residues. CDR3 DNA sequence: TGTGCCAGCAGTTACTCGATGGGGGGGGAAAAACTGTTTTTT. It specifies CASSYSMGGEKLFF.

J is TRBJ2-7 and V is TRBV6-6; D uncertain. V lost 0 bases and J lost 3, with 9 bases in between. CDR1 and CDR2 from the germline V gene are MNHNY and SVGAGI (reference sequence). The length of the CDR3 is 14 residues. In DNA form, the CDR3 reads TGTGCCAGCAGTTACTCAGGATCTTACTACGAGCAGTACTTC. Translation: CASSYSGSYYEQYF.

This chain links TRBV27 with TRBJ2-7, with D perhaps TRBD1 (5 bases). The V and J ends lost 0 bases and 2 bases respectively, with 17 bases between them. CDR1 and CDR2 from the germline V gene are MNHEY and SMNVEV (reference sequence). This CDR3 contains 17 residues. In DNA, the CDR3 is TGTGCCAGCAGTTTATCGATGGGGCATTTGCCGACCTACGAGCAGTACTTC. This sequence encodes CASSLSMGHLPTYEQYF.

This clone was observed a handful of times. The chain employs TRBV2 and TRBJ1-1; D gene unclear. Looked up from germline, CDR1 is SNHLY and CDR2 is FYNNEI. The CDR3 extends over 14 amino acids. Trimming shortened V by 1 base and J by 0 bases, and 6 bases separated the two germline ends. CDR3 coding DNA: TGTGCCAGCAGTGAAGACAGTCTGAACACTGAAGCTTTCTTT. Protein: CASSEDSLNTEAFF.

The chain is built from TRBV28 and TRBJ1-5; D might be TRBD1 (5 bases). In germline, CDR1 is MDHEN, CDR2 SYDVKM. V was clipped by 5 bases and J by 7 bases, with 15 bases between them. The CDR3 is made up of 14 amino acids. For the CDR3, the DNA is TGTGCCAGCAGTCCACGGGCAGGGTGGCAGCCCCAGCATTTT. Protein: CASSPRAGWQPQHF.

This clone has a handful of counts. This rearrangement joins TRBV30 to TRBJ1-5; D is ambiguous. Trimming stripped 5 bases from V and 1 base from J, with 12 bases between. Germline V CDR1 and CDR2: GTSNPN, SVGIG (reference sequence). The CDR3 is 14 amino acids. The CDR3 DNA reads as TGTGCCTGGCTAGCCGGGCAGAGCAATCAGCCCCAGCATTTT. Residues: CAWLAGQSNQPQHF.

The chain carries TRBV6-5 and TRBJ2-1, with a weak D call TRBD2 (6 bases). The V end lost 7 bases, the J end lost 10 bases, and 14 bases lay between the germline ends. This CDR3 is 12 amino acids long. Germline CDR1 MNHEY, CDR2 SVGAGI. This CDR3 is CASMSGWGEQFF. In DNA, the CDR3 is TGTGCCAGCATGAGCGGGTGGGGGGAGCAGTTCTTC.

The chain employs TRBV21-1 and TRBJ1-5; no DNA check was done on the table's D call, TRBD1. TRBV21-1 is deemed a pseudogene. The CDR3 totals 20 residues. CDR3 in amino acids: CASSLRAGGATGSRDQPQHF. The CDR3, as DNA: TGTGCCAGCAGCTTGAGAGCAGGGGGCGCGACGGGAAGTAGGGATCAGCCCCAGCATTTT.

This rearrangement joins TRBV11-2 to TRBJ2-7, with 9 bases that match TRBD1. Germline V gene lookup returns CDR1 SGHAT and CDR2 FQNNGV. Unmatched junction bases numbered 7, after V lost 5 bases and J lost 2 bases. The CDR3 runs to 15 residues. CDR3 nucleotides: TGTGCCAGCAGCATCTCGGGACAGGGACCCTACGAGCAGTACTTC. This translates into CASSISGQGPYEQYF.